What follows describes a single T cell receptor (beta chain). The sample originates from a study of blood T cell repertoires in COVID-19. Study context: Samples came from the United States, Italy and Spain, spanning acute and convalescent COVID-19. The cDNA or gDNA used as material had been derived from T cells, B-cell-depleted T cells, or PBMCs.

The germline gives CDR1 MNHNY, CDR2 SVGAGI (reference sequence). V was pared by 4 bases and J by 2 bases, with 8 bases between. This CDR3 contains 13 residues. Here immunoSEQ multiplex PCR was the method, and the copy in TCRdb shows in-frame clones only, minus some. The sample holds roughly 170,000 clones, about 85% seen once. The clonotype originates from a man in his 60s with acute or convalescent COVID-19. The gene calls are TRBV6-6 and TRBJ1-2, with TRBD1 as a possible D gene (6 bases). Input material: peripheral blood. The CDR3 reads CASSWGQNYGYTF. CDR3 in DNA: TGTGCCAGCAGTTGGGGACAAAACTATGGCTACACCTTC.